Listed here are 12 T cell receptor beta chains from one sample, sequenced in a study of yellow fever vaccine responses in identical twins. One entry per CDR3 protein, called by TCRdb with MiXCR from the RT-PCR reads. Of under 20,000 distinct CDR3 sequences in the sample, roughly 72% are singletons; the top ten hold about 2.7%. The sequences come from T cells from blood (PBMCs), unsorted or a sorted subset (not recorded which), collected before or after yellow fever vaccination (not recorded which). Receptor source: a woman in her late teens or twenties who received the yellow fever vaccine.

The chain uses TRBV20-1 and TRBJ2-3; TRBD1 is a possible D gene (6 bases). Germline assignment: CDR1 DFQATT and CDR2 SNEGSKA (reference sequence). This CDR3 comprises 13 residues. Trimming removed 6 bases from V and 2 bases from J, with 12 bases in between. The CDR3 reads CSAIQGVTDTQYF. Written as DNA, the CDR3 is TGCAGTGCGATACAGGGCGTCACAGATACGCAGTATTTT.

This chain uses TRBV6-1 with TRBJ1-6; tentative D call: TRBD1 (5 bases). Germline CDR1 MNHNS, CDR2 SASEGT. The germline V and J ends were trimmed by 2 bases and 9 bases, with 17 bases remaining between them. The CDR3 runs to 16 residues. This chain's CDR3 is CASSELQGTTGSPLHF. The DNA for the CDR3 is TGTGCCAGCAGTGAACTCCAGGGAACGACCGGTTCACCCCTCCACTTT.

The gene calls are TRBV5-1 and TRBJ1-1; D call uncertain. Germline CDR1 is SGHRS and CDR2 is YFSETQ. The germline V and J ends were trimmed by 0 bases and 3 bases, with 15 bases remaining between them. The CDR3 is 16 residues long. CDR3 in amino acids: CASSLVLLGSDTEAFF. The CDR3 DNA is TGCGCCAGCAGCTTGGTGCTGCTGGGTTCGGACACTGAAGCTTTCTTT.

The gene calls are TRBV19 and TRBJ2-7; D possibly matches TRBD1 or TRBD2 (5 bases each). Trimming removed 4 bases from V and 0 bases from J, with 16 bases in between. The germline gives CDR1 LNHDA, CDR2 SQIVND (reference sequence). The CDR3 length is 16 residues. The chain's CDR3 is CASSNARDGNSYEQYF. The CDR3 DNA reads as TGTGCCAGTAGTAACGCCCGGGACGGCAACTCCTACGAGCAGTACTTC.

The V and J genes are TRBV5-5 and TRBJ1-6, with TRBD1 as a possible D gene (6 bases). CDR3 length equals 14 residues. With 0 bases removed from V and 7 bases from J, the gap between germline ends came to 8 bases. Germline-derived CDR1 and CDR2 are SGHKS and YYEKEE (reference sequence). CDR3 region: CASSLVQGNSPLHF. For the CDR3, the DNA is TGTGCCAGCAGCTTGGTCCAGGGGAATTCACCCCTCCACTTT.

The J gene is TRBJ2-3, the V gene TRBV20-1; 10 nucleotides agree with TRBD2. Losses at the gene ends were 6 bases for V and 6 bases for J; bases not matched to a gene: 9. CDR1 and CDR2 from the germline V gene are DFQATT and SNEGSKA (reference sequence). The length of the CDR3 is 14 residues. The CDR3 coding sequence is TGCAGTGCCACCCTAGCGGGGGTCAGGGATACGCAGTATTTT. Translating it yields CSATLAGVRDTQYF.

The rearrangement uses TRBV11-3 and TRBJ2-3; possibly TRBD1 for D (6 bases). The germline V and J ends were trimmed by 5 bases and 2 bases, with 20 bases remaining between them. Germline CDR1 and CDR2: SGHNT and YENEEA. The CDR3 is 17 residues long. CDR3 residues: CASSPRLGAGATDTQYF. The CDR3 bases are TGTGCCAGCAGCCCGCGATTAGGGGCAGGGGCCACAGATACGCAGTATTTT.

This chain links TRBV12-3 or TRBV12-4 with TRBJ2-7; the match to TRBD1 covers 7 bases. V gave up 1 base and J gave up 3 bases; unmatched junction bases: 3. The CDR3 spans 14 residues. DNA for the CDR3: TGTGCCAGCAGTTTAGGACAGGGAAGCTACGAGCAGTACGTC. Its protein is CASSLGQGSYEQYV.

The chain recombines TRBV6-5 with TRBJ1-2; 9 positions agree with TRBD1. Trimming at V came to 7 bases and at J to 4 bases, leaving 7 bases not matched to a gene. Per the germline V gene, CDR1 is MNHEY and CDR2 is SVGAGI. There are 14 residues in the CDR3. CDR3 sequence reads: CASTNGGQGYGYTF. The CDR3 DNA reads as TGTGCCAGCACCAATGGGGGACAGGGCTATGGCTACACCTTC.

The chain has TRBV2 and TRBJ2-7, with D possibly TRBD1 on 6 matching bases. Trimming pared 4 bases from V and 6 bases from J, leaving 22 bases between. The CDR3 is 16 amino acids. CDR1 and CDR2 from the germline V gene are SNHLY and FYNNEI. The chain's CDR3 is CASSALGQLFNFEQYF. CDR3 nucleotide sequence: TGTGCCAGCAGTGCACTCGGACAGCTCTTTAACTTCGAGCAGTACTTC.

The chain employs TRBV24-1 and TRBJ2-7, with D possibly matching TRBD1 (5 bases). V lost 0 bases and J lost 4, with 6 bases in between. The CDR3 has 13 amino acids. Looked up from germline, CDR1 is KGHDR and CDR2 is SFDVKD. DNA for the CDR3: TGTGCCACCAGTGATTTGGACAGTTACGAGCAGTACGTC. This gives the protein CATSDLDSYEQYV.

Only one count was recorded for this clonotype. The CDR3 sequence is CSARLGTDLNEAFF. CDR3 nucleotides: TGCAGTGCTAGATTGGGGACCGATTTAAATGAAGCTTTCTTT. The chain couples TRBV20-1 to TRBJ1-1, with D tentatively TRBD1 (5 bases). This CDR3 comprises 14 residues. V shed 2 bases and J shed 7 bases, with 17 bases lying between them. Per germline, CDR1 DFQATT and CDR2 SNEGSKA (reference sequence).